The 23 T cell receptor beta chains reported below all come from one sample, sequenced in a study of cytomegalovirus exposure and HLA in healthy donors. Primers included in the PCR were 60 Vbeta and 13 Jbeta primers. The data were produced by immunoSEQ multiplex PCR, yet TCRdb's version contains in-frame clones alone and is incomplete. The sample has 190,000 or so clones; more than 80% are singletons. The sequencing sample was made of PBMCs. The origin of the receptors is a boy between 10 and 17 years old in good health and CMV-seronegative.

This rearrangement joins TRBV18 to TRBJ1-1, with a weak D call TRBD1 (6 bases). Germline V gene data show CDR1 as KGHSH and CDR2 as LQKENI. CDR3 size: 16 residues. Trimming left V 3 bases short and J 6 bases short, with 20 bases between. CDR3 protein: CASSPILSTGLAEAFF. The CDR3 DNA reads TGTGCCAGCTCACCGATACTATCTACAGGGCTGGCTGAAGCTTTCTTT.

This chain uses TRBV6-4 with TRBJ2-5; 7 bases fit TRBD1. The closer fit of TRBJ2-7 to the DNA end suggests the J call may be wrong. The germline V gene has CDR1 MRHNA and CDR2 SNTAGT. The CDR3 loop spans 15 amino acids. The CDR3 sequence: CASSEGGPGYYEQYF. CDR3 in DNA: TGTGCCAGCAGTGAAGGGGGCCCAGGATACTACGAGCAGTACTTC.

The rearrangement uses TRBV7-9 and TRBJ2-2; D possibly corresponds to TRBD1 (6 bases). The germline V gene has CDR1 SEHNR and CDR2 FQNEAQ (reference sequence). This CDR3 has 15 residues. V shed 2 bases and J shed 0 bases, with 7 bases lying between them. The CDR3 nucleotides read TGTGCCAGCAGCTTAAAGGGGGCGAACACCGGGGAGCTGTTTTTT. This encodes CASSLKGANTGELFF.

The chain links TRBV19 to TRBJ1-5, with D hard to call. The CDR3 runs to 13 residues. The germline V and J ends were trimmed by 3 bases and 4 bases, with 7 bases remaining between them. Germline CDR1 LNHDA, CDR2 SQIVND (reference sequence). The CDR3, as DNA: TGTGCCAGTAGTATCCGGAGGAATCAGCCCCAGCATTTT. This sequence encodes CASSIRRNQPQHF.

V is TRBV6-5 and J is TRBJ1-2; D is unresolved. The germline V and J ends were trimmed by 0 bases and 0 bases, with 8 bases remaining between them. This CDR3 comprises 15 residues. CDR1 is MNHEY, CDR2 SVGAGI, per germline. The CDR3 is CASSYSRQTNYGYTF. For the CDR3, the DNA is TGTGCCAGCAGTTACTCGCGTCAAACTAACTATGGCTACACCTTC.

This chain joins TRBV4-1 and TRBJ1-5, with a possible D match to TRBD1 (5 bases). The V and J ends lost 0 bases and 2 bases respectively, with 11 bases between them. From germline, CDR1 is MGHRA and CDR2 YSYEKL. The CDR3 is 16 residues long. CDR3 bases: TGCGCCAGCAGCCAAGAGATAGGGGCCGGCAATCAGCCCCAGCATTTT. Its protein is CASSQEIGAGNQPQHF.

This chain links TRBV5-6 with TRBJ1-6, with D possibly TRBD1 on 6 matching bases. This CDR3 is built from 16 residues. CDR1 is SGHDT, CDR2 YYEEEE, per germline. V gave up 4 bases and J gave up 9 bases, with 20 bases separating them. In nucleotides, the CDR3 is TGTGCCAGCAGCCCTGGCGTGGGGAGGGGGGGTTCACCCCTCCACTTT. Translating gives CASSPGVGRGGSPLHF.

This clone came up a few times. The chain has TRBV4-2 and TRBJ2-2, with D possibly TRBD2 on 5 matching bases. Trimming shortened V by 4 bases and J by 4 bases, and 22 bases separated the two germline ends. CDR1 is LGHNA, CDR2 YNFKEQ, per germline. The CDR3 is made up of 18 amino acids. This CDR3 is CASSPRTGLASTTGELFF. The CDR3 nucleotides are TGTGCCAGCAGCCCCCGAACGGGGTTGGCTTCGACCACCGGGGAGCTGTTTTTT.

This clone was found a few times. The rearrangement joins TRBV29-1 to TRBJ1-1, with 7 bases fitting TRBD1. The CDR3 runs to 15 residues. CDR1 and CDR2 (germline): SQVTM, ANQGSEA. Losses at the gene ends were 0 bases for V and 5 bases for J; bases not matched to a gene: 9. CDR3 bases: TGCAGCGTTGAAGATCAGTTACAGGGGTTGACTGAAGCTTTCTTT. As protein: CSVEDQLQGLTEAFF.

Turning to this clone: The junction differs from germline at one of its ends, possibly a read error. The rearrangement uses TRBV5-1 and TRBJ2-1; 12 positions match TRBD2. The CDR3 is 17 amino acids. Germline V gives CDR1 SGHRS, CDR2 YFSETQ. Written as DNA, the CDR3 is TGCGCCGGCAGCTCGCTAGCGGGAGGGAGCTCCTACAATGAGCAGTTCTTC. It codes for CAGSSLAGGSSYNEQFF.

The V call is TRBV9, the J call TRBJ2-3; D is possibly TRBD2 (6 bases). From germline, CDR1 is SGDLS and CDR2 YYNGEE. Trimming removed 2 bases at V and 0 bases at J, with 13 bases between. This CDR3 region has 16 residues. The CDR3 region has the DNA TGTGCCAGCAGCGTGACTAGATTCAGCAGCACAGATACGCAGTATTTT. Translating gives CASSVTRFSSTDTQYF.

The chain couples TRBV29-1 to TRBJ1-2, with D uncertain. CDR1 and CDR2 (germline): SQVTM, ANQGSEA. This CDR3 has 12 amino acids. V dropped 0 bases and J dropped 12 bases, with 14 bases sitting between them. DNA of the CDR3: TGCAGCGTTGAAGATCCCGGATGGCGGAACACCTTC. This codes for CSVEDPGWRNTF.

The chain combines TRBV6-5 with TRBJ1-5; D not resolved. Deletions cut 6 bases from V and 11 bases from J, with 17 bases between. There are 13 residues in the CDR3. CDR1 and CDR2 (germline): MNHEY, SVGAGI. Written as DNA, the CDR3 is TGTGCCAGCAGGACATGGACTGAATTGACCCAGCATTTT. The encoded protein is CASRTWTELTQHF.

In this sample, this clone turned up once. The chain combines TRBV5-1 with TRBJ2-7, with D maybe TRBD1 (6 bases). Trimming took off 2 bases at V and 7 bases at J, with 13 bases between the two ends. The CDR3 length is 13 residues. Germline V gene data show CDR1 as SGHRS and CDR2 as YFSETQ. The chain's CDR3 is CASSFKDRKEQYF. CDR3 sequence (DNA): TGCGCCAGCAGCTTCAAGGACAGAAAAGAGCAGTACTTC.

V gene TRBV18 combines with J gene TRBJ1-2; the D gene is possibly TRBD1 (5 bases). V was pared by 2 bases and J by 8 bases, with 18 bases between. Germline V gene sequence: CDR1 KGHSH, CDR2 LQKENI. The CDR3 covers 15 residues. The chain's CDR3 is CASSPATVYRYGYTF. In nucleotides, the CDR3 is TGTGCCAGCTCACCAGCGACAGTATACCGCTACGGCTACACCTTC.

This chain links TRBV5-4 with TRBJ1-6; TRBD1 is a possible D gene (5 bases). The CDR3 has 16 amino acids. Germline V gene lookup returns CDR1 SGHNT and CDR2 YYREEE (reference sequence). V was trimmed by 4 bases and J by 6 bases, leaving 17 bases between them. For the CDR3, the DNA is TGTGCCAGCAGCAGACGCTTGGGGGGGAGTAATTCACCCCTCCACTTT. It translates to CASSRRLGGSNSPLHF. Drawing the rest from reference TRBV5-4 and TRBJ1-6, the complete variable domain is ETGVTQSPTHLIKTRGQQVTLRCSSQSGHNTVSWYQQALGQGPQFIFQYYREEENGRGNFPPRFSGLQFPNYSSELNVNALELDDSALYLCASSRRLGGSNSPLHFGNGTRLTVT.

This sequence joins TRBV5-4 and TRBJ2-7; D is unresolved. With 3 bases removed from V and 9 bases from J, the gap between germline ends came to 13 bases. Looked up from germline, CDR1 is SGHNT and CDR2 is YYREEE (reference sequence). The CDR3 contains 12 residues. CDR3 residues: CASSSDFGSQYF. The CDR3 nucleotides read TGTGCCAGCAGCTCCGACTTCGGATCGCAGTACTTC.

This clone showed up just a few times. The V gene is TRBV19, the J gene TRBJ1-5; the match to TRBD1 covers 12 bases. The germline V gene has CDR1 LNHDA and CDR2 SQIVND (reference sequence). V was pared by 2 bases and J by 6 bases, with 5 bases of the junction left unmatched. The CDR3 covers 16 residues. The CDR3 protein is CASSIRGQGASQPQHF. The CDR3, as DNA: TGTGCCAGTAGTATAAGGGGACAGGGGGCGAGTCAGCCCCAGCATTTT.

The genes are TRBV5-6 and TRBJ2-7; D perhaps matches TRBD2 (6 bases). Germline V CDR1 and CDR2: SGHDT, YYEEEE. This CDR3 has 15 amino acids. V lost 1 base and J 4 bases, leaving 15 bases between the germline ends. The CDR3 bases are TGTGCCAGCAGCTTGTATCAGGCGGGGTTGTACGAGCAGTACTTC. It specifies CASSLYQAGLYEQYF.

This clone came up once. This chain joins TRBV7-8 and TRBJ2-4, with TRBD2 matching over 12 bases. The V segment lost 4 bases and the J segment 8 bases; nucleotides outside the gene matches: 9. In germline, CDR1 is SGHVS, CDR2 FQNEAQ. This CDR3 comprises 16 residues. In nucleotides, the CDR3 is TGTGCCAGCAGCTCTCCCACTAGCGGGGGGTCGGACATTCAGTACTTC. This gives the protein CASSSPTSGGSDIQYF.

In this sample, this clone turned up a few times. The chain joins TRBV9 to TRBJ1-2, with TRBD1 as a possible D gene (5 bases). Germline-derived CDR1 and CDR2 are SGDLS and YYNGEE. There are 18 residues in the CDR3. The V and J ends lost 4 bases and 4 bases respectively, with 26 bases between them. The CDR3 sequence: CASSPEEGARRGLYGYTF. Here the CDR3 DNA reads TGTGCCAGCAGCCCCGAGGAAGGGGCCCGGCGGGGACTCTATGGCTACACCTTC.

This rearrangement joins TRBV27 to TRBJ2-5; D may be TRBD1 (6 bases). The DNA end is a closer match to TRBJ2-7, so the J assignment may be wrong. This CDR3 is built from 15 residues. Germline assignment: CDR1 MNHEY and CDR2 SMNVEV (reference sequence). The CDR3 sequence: CASSFPGAGQHEQYF. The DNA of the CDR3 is TGTGCCAGCAGTTTTCCAGGGGCAGGACAACACGAGCAGTACTTC.

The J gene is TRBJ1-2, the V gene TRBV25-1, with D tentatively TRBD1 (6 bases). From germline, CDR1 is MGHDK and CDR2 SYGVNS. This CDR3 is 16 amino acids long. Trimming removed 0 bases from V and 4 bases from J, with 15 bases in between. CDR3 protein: CASSEYFQGPGYGYTF. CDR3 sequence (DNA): TGTGCCAGCAGTGAATATTTCCAGGGGCCGGGCTATGGCTACACCTTC.